This T cell receptor (beta chain) was retrieved from a study of cytomegalovirus exposure and HLA in healthy donors. The CDR3 sequence is 12 residues long. V was trimmed by 6 bases and J by 9 bases, leaving 12 bases between them. Germline CDR1 and CDR2: MNHNY and SVGAGI (reference sequence). Both 60 Vbeta primers and 13 Jbeta primers went into the PCR. Assay used: immunoSEQ multiplex PCR; TCRdb lists only in-frame clones, some missing. Of tens of thousands of clones listed, around 78% were seen once; the top ten hold around 6.3%. Sequencing was performed on PBMCs. The chain carries TRBV6-6 and TRBJ1-5, with a weak D call TRBD1 (5 bases). The receptor was isolated from a man over 45 in good health and CMV-seronegative. The CDR3, as DNA: TGTGCCAGCAGCCAACAGGTTCCGCCCCAGCATTTT. This encodes CASSQQVPPQHF.